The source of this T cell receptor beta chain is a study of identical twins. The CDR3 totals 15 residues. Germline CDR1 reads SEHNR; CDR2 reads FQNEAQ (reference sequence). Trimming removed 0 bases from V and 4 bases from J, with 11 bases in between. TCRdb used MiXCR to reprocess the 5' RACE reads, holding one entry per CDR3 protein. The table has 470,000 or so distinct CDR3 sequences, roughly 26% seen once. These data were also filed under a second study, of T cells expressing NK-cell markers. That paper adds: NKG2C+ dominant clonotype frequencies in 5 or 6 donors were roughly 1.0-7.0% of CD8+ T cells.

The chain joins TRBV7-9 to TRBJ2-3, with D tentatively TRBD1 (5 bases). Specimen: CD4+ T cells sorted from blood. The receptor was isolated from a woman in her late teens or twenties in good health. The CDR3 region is CASSLAGQGPDTQYF. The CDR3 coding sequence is TGTGCCAGCAGCTTAGCGGGGCAAGGTCCAGATACGCAGTATTTT.